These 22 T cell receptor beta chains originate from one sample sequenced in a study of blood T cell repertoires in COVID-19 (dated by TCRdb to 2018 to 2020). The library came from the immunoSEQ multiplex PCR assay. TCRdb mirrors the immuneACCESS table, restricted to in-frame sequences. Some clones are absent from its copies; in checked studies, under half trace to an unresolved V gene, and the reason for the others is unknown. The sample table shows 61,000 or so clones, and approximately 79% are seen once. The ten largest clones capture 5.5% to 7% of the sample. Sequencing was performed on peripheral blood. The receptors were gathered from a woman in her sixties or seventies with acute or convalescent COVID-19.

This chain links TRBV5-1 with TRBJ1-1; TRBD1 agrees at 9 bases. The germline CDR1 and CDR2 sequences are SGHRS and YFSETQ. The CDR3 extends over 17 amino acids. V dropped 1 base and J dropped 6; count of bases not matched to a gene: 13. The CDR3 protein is CASSLYSQQGASPEAFF. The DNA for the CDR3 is TGCGCCAGCAGCTTGTACTCCCAACAGGGGGCGAGTCCTGAAGCTTTCTTT.

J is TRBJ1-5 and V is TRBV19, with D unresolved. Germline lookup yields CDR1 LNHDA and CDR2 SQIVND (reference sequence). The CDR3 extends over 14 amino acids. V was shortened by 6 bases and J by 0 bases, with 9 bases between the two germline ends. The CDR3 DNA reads TGTGCCAGTAGGGAGTCCTATAGCAATCAGCCCCAGCATTTT. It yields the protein CASRESYSNQPQHF.

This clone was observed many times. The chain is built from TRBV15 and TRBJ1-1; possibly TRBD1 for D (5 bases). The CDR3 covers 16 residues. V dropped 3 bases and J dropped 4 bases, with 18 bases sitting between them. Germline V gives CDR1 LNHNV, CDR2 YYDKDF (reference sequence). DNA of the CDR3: TGTGCCACCAGCAGTATGCGGGACGGACCATCCACTGAAGCTTTCTTT. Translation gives CATSSMRDGPSTEAFF.

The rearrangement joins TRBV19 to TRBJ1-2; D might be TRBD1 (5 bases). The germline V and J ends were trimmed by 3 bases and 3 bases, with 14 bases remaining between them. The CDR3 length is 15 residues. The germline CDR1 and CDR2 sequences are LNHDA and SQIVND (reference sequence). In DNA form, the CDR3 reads TGTGCCAGTAGTATTATCGGGGGATCCTACTATGGCTACACCTTC. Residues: CASSIIGGSYYGYTF.

CDR3 loop: CASSQTMTATNEKLFF. CDR3 in DNA: TGCGCCAGCAGCCAAACCATGACAGCAACTAATGAAAAACTGTTTTTT. The chain carries TRBV4-1 and TRBJ1-4; D might be TRBD1 (5 bases). The CDR3 contains 16 residues. The germline V gene encodes CDR1 MGHRA and CDR2 YSYEKL. V shed 2 bases and J shed 0 bases, with 10 bases lying between them.

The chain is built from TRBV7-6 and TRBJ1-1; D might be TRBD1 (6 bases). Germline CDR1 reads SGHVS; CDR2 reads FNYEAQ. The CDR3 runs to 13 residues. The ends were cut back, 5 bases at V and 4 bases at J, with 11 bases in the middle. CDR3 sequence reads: CASSALRGTEAFF. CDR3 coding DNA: TGTGCCAGCAGCGCACTCAGGGGCACTGAAGCTTTCTTT.

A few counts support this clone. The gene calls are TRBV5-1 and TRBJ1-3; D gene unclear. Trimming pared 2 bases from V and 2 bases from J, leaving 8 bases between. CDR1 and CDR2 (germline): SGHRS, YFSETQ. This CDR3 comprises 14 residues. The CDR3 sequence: CASSFSGAGNTIYF. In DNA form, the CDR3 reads TGCGCCAGCAGCTTTTCAGGCGCTGGAAACACCATATATTTT.

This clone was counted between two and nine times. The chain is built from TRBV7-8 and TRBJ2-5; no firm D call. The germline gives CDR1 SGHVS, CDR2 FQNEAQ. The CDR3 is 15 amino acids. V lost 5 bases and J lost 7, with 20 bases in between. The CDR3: CASSRDKPGSGTQYF. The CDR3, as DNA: TGTGCCAGCAGCCGTGATAAACCGGGTTCTGGGACCCAGTACTTC.

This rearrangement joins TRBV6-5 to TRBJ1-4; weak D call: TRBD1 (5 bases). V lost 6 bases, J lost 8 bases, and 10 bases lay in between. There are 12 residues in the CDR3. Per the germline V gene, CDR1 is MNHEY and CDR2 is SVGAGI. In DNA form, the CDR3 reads TGTGCCAGCAGAACGCGGGGGGAAAAACTGTTTTTT. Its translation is CASRTRGEKLFF.

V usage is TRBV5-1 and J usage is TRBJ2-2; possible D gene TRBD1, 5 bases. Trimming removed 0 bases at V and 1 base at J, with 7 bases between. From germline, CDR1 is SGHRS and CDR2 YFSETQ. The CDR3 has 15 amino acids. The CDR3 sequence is CASSLAQGNTGELFF. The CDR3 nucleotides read TGCGCCAGCAGCTTGGCTCAGGGGAACACCGGGGAGCTGTTTTTT. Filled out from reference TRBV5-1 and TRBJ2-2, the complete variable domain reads KAGVTQTPRYLIKTRGQQVTLSCSPISGHRSVSWYQQTPGQGLQFLFEYFSETQRNKGNFPGRFSGRQFSNSRSEMNVSTLELGDSALYLCASSLAQGNTGELFFGEGSRLTVL.

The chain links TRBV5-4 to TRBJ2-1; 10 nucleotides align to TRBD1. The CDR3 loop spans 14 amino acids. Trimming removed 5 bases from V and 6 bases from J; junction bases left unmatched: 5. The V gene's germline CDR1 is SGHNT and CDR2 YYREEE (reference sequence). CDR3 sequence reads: CASRLGQGVNEQFF. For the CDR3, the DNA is TGTGCCAGCAGGCTTGGACAGGGGGTCAATGAGCAGTTCTTC.

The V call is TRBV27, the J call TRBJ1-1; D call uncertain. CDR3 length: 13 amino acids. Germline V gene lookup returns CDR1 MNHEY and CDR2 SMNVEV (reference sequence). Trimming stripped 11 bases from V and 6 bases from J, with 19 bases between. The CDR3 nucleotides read TGTGCCGCCCCCTGGGCCAGTTGTCCTGAAGCTTTCTTT. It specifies CAAPWASCPEAFF.

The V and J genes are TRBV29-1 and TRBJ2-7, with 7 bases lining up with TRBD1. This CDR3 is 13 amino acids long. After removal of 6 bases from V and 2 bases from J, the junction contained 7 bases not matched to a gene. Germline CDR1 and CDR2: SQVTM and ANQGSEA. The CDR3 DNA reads TGCAGCGTCACGAGGGGGACAGCCTACGAGCAGTACTTC. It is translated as CSVTRGTAYEQYF.

The CDR3, as DNA: TGTGCCAGCCGAATGGGACTAGCGCAAGGCGGGGAGCTGTTTTTT. Amino acids: CASRMGLAQGGELFF. This sequence joins TRBV7-2 and TRBJ2-2; TRBD2 aligns across 10 bases. The CDR3 contains 15 residues. Unmatched junction bases numbered 10, after V lost 8 bases and J lost 7 bases. Looked up from germline, CDR1 is SGHTA and CDR2 is FQGNSA. Drawing the rest from reference TRBV7-2 and TRBJ2-2, the complete variable domain is GAGVSQSPSNKVTEKGKDVELRCDPISGHTALYWYRQSLGQGLEFLIYFQGNSAPDKSGLPSDRFSAERTGGSVSTLTIQRTQQEDSAVYLCASRMGLAQGGELFFGEGSRLTVL.

The CDR3 loop reads CASSFLRGGAGELFF. The CDR3 bases are TGCGCCAGCAGTTTTTTGCGGGGGGGCGCCGGGGAGCTGTTTTTT. The chain links TRBV10-2 to TRBJ2-2, with 9 nucleotides matching TRBD2. Germline V gene data show CDR1 as WSHSY and CDR2 as SAAADI. The CDR3 length is 15 residues. The junction had 7 bases not matched to a gene; V was cut back by 5 bases and J by 6 bases.

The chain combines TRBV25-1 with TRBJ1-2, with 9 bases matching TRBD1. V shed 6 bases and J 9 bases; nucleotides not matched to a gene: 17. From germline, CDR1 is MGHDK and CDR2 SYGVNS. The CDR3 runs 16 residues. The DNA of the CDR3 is TGTGCCAGCAGCGAAGATACCCGGACAGGGGTTCCGAGCTACACCTTC. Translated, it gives CASSEDTRTGVPSYTF.

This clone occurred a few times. CDR3 sequence (DNA): TGTGCCAGCAGTCGGGGGAATAGCAATCAGCCCCAGCATTTT. Protein: CASSRGNSNQPQHF. The rearrangement links TRBV6-5 to TRBJ1-5, with D possibly matching TRBD1 (5 bases). CDR3 length: 14 residues. The germline gives CDR1 MNHEY, CDR2 SVGAGI. Trimming cost V 5 bases and J 0 bases, with 8 bases left between them.

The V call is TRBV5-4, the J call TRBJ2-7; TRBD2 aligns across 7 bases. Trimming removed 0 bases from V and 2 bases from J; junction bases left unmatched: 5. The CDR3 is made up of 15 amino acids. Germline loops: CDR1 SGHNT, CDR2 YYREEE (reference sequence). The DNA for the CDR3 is TGTGCCAGCAGCTTGGCCAACGGGGGGACCTACGAGCAGTACTTC. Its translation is CASSLANGGTYEQYF.

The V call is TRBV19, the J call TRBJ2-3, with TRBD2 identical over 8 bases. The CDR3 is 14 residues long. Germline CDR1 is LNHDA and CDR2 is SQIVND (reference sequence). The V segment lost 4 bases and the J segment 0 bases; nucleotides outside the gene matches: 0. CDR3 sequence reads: CASSTGGSTDTQYF. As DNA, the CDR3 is TGTGCCAGTAGTACGGGGGGGAGCACAGATACGCAGTATTTT. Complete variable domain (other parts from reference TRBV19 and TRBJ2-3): DGGITQSPKYLFRKEGQNVTLSCEQNLNHDAMYWYRQDPGQGLRLIYYSQIVNDFQKGDIAEGYSVSREKKESFPLTVTSAQKNPTAFYLCASSTGGSTDTQYFGPGTRLTVL.

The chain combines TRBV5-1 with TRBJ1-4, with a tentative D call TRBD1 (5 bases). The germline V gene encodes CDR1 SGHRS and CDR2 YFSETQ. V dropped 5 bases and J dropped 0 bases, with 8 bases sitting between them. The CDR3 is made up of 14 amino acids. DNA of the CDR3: TGCGCCAGCAGGGAACAGGCAACTAATGAAAAACTGTTTTTT. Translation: CASREQATNEKLFF.

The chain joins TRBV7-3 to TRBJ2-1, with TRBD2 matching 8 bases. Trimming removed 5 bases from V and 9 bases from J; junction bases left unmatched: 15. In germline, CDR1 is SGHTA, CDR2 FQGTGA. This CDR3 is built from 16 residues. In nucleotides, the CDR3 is TGTGCCAGCAGCAGGGGAACCGGGACTAGTGGCTCTGAGCAGTTCTTC. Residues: CASSRGTGTSGSEQFF.

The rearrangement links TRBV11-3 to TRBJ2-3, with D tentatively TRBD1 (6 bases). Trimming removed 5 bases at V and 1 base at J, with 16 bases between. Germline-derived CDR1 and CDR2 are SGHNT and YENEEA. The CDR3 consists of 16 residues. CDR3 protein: CASSPTGLRGTDTQYF. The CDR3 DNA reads TGTGCCAGCAGCCCTACAGGGCTGAGGGGCACAGATACGCAGTATTTT.